This TCR beta chain was captured by sequencing in a study of T cells after somatic rescue of genetic block (dated by TCRdb to between 2020 and 2021). Regarding the complete study: The study assessed how robust, over the long term, a T-cell system was when the system had developed through somatic rescue of a genetic block in T-cell development.

Library method: the immunoSEQ multiplex PCR assay. The immuneACCESS repertoire file appears here via TCRdb, limited to in-frame rearrangements. These files lack a portion of the clones; in checked studies, under half of the deficit traces to unresolved V genes, and the cause of the others is not known. A total of 12,000 or so clones appear in this sample, nearly 80% of them only once. The top ten constitute 8.3% of the sample. Points on this clone: The antigen it recognizes is unknown. Base quality data are lacking; no much larger clone is found one base away.

The germline V gene (reference sequence) gives CDR1 as SEHNR and CDR2 as FQNEAQ. Including cysteine and phenylalanine, the CDR3 has 15 amino acids. The CDR3 DNA has 45 bases and is translated from base 1. V sheds 4 bases and J sheds 5 bases, leaving 14 bases between their ends. The sample comprised peripheral blood mononuclear cells (PBMCs). This TCR came from a boy aged 5-17 years. This sequence uses TRBV7-9 and TRBJ2-2; D gene: possibly TRBD1, on 5 matching bases. The nucleotide sequence reads TGTGCCAGCAGCTCAGGGTTGCTTGGAACCGGGGAGCTGTTTTTT. Its translation reads: CASSSGLLGTGELFF.